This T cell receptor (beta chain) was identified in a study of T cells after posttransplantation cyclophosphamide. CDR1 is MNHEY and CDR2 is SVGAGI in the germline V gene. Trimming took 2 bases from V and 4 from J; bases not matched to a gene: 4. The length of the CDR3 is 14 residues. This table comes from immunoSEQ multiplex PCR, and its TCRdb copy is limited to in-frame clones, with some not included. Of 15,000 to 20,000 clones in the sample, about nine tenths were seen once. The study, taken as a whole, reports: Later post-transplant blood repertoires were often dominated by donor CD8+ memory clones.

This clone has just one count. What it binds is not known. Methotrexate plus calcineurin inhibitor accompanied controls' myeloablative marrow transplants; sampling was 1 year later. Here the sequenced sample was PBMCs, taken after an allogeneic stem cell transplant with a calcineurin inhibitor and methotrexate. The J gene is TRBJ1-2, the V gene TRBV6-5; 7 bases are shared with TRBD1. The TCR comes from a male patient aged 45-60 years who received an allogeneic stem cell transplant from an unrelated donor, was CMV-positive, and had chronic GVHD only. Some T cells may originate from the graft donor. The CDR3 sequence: CASSYGSGGYGYTF. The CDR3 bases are TGTGCCAGCAGTTACGGATCAGGGGGCTATGGCTACACCTTC.